This TCR beta chain was sequenced for a study of T cell responses to AZD1222 COVID-19 vaccine. Overall study results and limits: There were mostly white British donors and more females than males, and clonal diversity was possibly underestimated. Repertoires were obtained only post-peak T cell response. Of the AZD1222 recipients, only 5 to 7 were seropositive at baseline.

TCRdb keeps only in-frame clones here, not all; method: immunoSEQ multiplex PCR. This table has about 120,000 clones, 80% to 90% appearing once. Of note for this clone: Its antigen remains unidentified.

V lost 0 bases, J lost 3 bases, and 15 bases lay in between. Per germline, CDR1 MGHRA and CDR2 YSYEKL. This CDR3 has 16 residues. The sequence came from an adult who received the AZD1222 COVID-19 vaccine. This chain uses TRBV4-1 with TRBJ2-7; TRBD2 might be the D (7 bases). The source was peripheral blood, collected 28 days after the second AZD1222 dose. CDR3 sequence (DNA): TGCGCCAGCAGCCAAGATTGGGGGAGGGGGATCTACGAGCAGTACTTC. Its translation: CASSQDWGRGIYEQYF.